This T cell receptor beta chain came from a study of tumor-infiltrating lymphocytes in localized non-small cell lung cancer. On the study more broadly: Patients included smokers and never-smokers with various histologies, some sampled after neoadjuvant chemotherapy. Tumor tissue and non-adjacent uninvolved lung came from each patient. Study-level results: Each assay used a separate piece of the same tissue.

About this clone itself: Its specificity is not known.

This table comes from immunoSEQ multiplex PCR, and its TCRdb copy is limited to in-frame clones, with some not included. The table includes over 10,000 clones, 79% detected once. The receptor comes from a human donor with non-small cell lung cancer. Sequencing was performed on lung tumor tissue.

Here the CDR3 reads CASSFRAGGSNGELFF. The CDR3 DNA reads TGCGCCAGCAGCTTCAGAGCGGGGGGCAGCAACGGGGAGCTGTTTTTT. The V and J genes are TRBV5-1 and TRBJ2-2; TRBD2 matches at 9 bases. The V and J ends lost 2 bases and 7 bases, in that order; junction bases with no gene match: 9. From germline, CDR1 is SGHRS and CDR2 YFSETQ. This CDR3 has 16 amino acids.